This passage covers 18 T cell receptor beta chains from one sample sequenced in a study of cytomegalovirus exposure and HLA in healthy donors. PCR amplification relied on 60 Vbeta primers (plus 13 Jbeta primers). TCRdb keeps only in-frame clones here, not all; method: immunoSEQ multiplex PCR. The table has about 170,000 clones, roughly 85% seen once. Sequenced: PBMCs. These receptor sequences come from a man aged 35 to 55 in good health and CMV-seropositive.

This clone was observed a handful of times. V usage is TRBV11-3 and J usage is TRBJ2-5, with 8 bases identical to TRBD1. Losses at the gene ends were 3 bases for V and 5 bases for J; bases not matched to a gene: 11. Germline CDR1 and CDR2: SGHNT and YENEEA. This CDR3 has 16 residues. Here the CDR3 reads CASSFQGAQGYETQYF. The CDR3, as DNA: TGTGCCAGCAGCTTTCAGGGGGCGCAAGGGTATGAGACCCAGTACTTC.

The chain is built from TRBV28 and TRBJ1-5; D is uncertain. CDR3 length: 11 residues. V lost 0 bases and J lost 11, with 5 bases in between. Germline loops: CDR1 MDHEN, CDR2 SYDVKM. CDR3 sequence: CASSLWESQHF. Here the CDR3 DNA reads TGTGCCAGCAGTTTATGGGAGTCCCAGCATTTT.

CDR3: CASQYTGELFF. The CDR3 DNA reads as TGTGCCAGCCAATACACCGGGGAGCTGTTTTTT. The chain recombines TRBV19 with TRBJ2-2; the D is unclear. The V gene lost 9 bases and the J gene lost 3 bases, with 5 bases spanning the gap. This CDR3 spans 11 amino acids. Germline-derived CDR1 and CDR2 are LNHDA and SQIVND (reference sequence).

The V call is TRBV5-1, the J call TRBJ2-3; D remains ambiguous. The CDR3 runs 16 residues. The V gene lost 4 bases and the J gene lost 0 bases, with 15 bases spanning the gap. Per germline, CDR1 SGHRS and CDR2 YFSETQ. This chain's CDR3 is CASSPSTGGSTDTQYF. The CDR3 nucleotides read TGCGCCAGCAGCCCCTCTACCGGTGGTAGCACAGATACGCAGTATTTT.

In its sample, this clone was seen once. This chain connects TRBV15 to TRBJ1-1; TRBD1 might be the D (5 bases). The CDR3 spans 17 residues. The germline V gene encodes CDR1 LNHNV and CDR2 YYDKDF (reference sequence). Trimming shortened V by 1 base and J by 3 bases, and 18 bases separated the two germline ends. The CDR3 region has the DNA TGTGCCACCAGCAGAGCTGGGAGGAGCAGGGCGTACACTGAAGCTTTCTTT. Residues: CATSRAGRSRAYTEAFF.

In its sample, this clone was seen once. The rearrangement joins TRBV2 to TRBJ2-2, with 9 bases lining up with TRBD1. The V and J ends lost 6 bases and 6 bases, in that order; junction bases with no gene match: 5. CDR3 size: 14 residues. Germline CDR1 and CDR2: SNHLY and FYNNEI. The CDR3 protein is CASSGQGFSGELFF. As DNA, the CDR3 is TGTGCCAGCAGCGGACAGGGGTTCTCCGGGGAGCTGTTTTTT.

For the CDR3, the DNA is TGCGCCAGCAGCCAAAGAGGGCCAGGGACAGGGGGCAGCACCGGGGAGCTGTTTTTT. Amino acid sequence: CASSQRGPGTGGSTGELFF. The V call is TRBV4-1, the J call TRBJ2-2; 12 positions match TRBD1. CDR3 size: 19 residues. Trimming cost V 2 bases and J 4 bases; bases outside gene matches: 11. The V gene's germline CDR1 is MGHRA and CDR2 YSYEKL.

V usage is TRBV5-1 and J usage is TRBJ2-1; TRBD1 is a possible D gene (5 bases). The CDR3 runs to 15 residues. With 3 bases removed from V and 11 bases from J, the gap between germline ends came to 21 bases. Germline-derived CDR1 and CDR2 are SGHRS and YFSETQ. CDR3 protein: CASSSSDFQGTKQFF. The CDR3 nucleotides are TGCGCCAGCAGCTCTTCAGACTTCCAGGGTACAAAGCAGTTCTTC.

In DNA, the CDR3 is TGTGCCAGCAGCTTGGCAAGCCTAGATACGCAGTATTTT. Its protein product is CASSLASLDTQYF. The chain joins TRBV5-6 to TRBJ2-3, with unresolved D. This CDR3 spans 13 amino acids. With 0 bases removed from V and 5 bases from J, the gap between germline ends came to 7 bases. Germline values: CDR1 SGHDT, CDR2 YYEEEE.

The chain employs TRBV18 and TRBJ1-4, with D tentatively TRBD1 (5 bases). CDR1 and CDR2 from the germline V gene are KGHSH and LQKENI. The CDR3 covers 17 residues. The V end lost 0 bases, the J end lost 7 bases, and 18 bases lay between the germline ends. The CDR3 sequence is CASSPPIGGVEGEKLFF. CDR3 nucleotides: TGTGCCAGCTCACCACCGATTGGGGGGGTAGAAGGTGAAAAACTGTTTTTT.

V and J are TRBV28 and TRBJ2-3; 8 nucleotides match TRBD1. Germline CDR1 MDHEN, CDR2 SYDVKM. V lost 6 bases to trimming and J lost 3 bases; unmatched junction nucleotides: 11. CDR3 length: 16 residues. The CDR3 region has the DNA TGTGCCAGCAGCCCCCTCGACAGGGGTAGAACAGATACGCAGTATTTT. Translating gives CASSPLDRGRTDTQYF. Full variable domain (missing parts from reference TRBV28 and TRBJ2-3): DVKVTQSSRYLVKRTGEKVFLECVQDMDHENMFWYRQDPGLGLRLIYFSYDVKMKEKGDIPEGYSVSREKKERFSLILESASTNQTSMYLCASSPLDRGRTDTQYFGPGTRLTVL.

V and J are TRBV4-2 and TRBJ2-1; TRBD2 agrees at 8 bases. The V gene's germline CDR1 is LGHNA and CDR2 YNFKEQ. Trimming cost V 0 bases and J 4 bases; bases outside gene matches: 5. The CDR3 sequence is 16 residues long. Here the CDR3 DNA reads TGTGCCAGCAGCCAAGAAGGTACTAGCGGTTACAATGAGCAGTTCTTC. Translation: CASSQEGTSGYNEQFF.

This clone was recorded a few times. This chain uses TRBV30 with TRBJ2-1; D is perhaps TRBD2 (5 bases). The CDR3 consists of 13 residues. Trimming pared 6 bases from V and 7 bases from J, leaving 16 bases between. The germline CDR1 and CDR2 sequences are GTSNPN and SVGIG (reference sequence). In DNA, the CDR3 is TGTGCCTGCGAGGGCTTTCCTTGGAATGAGCAGTTCTTC. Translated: CACEGFPWNEQFF.

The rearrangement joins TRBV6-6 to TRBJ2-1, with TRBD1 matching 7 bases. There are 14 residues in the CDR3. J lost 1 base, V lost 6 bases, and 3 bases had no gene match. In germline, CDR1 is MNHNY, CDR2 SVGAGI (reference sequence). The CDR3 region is CASRPGQSYNEQFF. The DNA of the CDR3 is TGTGCCAGCAGACCGGGACAGTCCTACAATGAGCAGTTCTTC.

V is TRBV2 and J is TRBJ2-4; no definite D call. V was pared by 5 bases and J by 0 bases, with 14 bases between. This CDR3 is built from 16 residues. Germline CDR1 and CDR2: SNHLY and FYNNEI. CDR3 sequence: CASSPELSLAKNIQYF. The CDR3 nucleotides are TGTGCCAGCAGTCCCGAGTTATCCCTAGCCAAAAACATTCAGTACTTC.

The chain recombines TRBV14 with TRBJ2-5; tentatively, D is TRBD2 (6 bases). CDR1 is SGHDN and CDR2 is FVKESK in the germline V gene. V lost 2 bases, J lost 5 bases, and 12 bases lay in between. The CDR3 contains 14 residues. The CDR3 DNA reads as TGTGCCAGCAGCCAAATACTAGCAATGGAGACCCAGTACTTC. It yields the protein CASSQILAMETQYF.

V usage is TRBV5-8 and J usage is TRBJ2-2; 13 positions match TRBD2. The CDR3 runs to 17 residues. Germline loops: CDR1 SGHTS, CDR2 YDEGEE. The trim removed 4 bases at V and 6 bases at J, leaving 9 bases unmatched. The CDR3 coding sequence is TGTGCCAGCAGCCCTGGGACTAGCGGGATGGTCGCCGGGGAGCTGTTTTTT. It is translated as CASSPGTSGMVAGELFF.

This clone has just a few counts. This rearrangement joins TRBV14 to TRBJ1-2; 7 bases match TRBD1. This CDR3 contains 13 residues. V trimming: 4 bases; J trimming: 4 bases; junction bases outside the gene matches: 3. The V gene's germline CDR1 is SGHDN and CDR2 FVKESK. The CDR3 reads CASSPGTVYGYTF. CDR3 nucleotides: TGTGCCAGCAGCCCCGGGACAGTCTATGGCTACACCTTC.